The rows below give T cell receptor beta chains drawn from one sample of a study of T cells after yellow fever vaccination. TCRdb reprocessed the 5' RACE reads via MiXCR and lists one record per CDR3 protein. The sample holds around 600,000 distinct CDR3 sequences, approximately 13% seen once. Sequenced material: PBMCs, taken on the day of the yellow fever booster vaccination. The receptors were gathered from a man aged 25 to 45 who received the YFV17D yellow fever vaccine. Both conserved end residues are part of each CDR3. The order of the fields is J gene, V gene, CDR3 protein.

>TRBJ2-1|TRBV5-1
CASSLGPGAGSYNEQFF
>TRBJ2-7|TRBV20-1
CSARTRDKVYSYEQYF
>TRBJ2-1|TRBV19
CASGNRYEGEGIPREQFF
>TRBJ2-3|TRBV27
CASSLSYGGGPSTDTQYF
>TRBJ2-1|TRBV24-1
CATSDATSGRDIF
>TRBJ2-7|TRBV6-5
CASSSTSGFYEQYF
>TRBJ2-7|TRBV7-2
CASSPGLAAYEQYF
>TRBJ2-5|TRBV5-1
CASSFNRETQYF
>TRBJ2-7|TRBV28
CAISRDSSYEQYF
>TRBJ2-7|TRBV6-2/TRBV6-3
CASSYGGPYEQYF
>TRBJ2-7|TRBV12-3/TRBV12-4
CASRAGTSDYYEQYF
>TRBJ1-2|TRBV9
CASSVEEQGPDNYGYTF
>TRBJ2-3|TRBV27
CASIQRASDTQYF
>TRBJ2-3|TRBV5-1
CASSLDNADTQYF
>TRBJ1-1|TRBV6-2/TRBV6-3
CASTGIPPNTEAFF
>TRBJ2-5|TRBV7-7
CASSLAERETQYF
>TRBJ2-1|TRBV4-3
CASSQDLQFNEQFF
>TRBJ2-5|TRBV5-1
CASREVRQAQDQETQYF
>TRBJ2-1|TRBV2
CASTAGWEQFF
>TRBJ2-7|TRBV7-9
CASSLAAGGPEQYF
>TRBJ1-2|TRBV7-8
CASSLDFSGGYTF
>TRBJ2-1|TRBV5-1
CASTLGGTYNEQFF
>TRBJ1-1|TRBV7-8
CASSYLRGGEAFF
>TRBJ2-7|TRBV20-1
CSASWREGYEQYF
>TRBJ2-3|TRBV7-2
CASSSGTVPYTQYF
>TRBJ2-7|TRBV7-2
CASSASRLAGYEQYF
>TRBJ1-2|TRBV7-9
CASSPHPRVGYTF
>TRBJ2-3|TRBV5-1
CASSLGQGWDTQYF
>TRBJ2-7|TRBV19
CASSIGTRTFSEQYF
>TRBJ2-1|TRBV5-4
CASSLGGGGSSYNEQFF
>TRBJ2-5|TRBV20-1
CSAITGSETQYF
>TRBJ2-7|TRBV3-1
CASSQDLWGTSYEQYF
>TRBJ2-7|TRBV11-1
CASSPDRVTKEQYF
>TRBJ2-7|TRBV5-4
CASSLPAGAEQYF
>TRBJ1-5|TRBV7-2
CASSLFGQGGQPQHF
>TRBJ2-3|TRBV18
CASSQNGPIATDTQYF
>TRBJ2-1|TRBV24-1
CATSRGPTYNEQFF
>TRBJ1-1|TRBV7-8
CASSLSAESNTEAFF
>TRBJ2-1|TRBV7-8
CASSLAGTGNEQFF
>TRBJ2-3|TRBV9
CASGTAPTDTQYF
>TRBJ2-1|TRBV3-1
CASSYYDSGRVNEQFF
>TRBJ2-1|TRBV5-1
CASSQDRGEYNEQFF
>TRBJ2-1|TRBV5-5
CASSFRLGGYNEQFF
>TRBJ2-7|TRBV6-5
CASSYSIGGRSYEQYF
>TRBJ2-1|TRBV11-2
CASSSLAARTGSSYNEQFF
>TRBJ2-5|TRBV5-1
CASSSIGGETQYF
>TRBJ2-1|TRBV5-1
CASSFSSRGTNEQFF
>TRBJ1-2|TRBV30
CARPGSPVRDPF
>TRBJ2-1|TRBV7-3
CASSLMVGTYNEQFF
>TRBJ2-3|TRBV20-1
CSAMGGRAIADTQYF
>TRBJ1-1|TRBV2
CASNLNTEAFF
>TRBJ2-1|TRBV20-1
CSAAHGVGNEQFF
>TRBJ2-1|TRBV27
CASKTQGTPYNEQFF
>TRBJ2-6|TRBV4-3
CASSQDEGSSSGANVLTF
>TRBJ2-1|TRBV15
CATATDLSSYIEQFF
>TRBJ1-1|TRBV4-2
CATGGRDLANTEAFF